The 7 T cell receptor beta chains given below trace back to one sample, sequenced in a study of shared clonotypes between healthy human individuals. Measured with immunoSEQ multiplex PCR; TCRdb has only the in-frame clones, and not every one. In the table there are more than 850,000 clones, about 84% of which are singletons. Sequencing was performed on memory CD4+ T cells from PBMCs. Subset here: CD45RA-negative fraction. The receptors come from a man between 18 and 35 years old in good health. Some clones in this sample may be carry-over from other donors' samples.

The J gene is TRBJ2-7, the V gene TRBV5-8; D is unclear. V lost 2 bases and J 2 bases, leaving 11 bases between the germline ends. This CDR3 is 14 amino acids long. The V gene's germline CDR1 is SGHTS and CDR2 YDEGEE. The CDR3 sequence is CASSLEPGAYEQYF. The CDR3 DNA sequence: TGTGCCAGCAGCTTAGAGCCAGGAGCCTACGAGCAGTACTTC.

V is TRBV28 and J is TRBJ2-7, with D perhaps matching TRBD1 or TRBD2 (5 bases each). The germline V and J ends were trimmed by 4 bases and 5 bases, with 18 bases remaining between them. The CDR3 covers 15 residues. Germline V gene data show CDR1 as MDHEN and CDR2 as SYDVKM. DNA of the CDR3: TGTGCCAGCAGTTCCTACCATGGGGCCGGGGACGAGCAGTACTTC. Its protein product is CASSSYHGAGDEQYF.

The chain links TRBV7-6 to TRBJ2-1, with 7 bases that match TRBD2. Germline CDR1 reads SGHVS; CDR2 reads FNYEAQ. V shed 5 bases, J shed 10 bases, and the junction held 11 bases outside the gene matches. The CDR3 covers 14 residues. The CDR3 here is CASSPTSYTGEQFF. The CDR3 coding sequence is TGTGCCAGCAGCCCGACTAGCTATACGGGAGAGCAGTTCTTC.

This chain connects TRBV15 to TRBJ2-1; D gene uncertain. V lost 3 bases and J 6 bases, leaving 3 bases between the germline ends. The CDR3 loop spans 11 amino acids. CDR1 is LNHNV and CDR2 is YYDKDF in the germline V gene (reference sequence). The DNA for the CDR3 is TGTGCCACCAGCAGGACCAATGAGCAGTTCTTC. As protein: CATSRTNEQFF.

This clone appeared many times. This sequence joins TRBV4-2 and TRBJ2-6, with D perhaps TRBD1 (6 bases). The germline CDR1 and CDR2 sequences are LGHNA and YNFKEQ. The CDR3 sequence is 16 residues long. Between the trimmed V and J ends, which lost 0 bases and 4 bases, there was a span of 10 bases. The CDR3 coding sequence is TGTGCCAGCAGCCAAGACGAGGGGGTGGGGGCCAACGTCCTGACTTTC. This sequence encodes CASSQDEGVGANVLTF.

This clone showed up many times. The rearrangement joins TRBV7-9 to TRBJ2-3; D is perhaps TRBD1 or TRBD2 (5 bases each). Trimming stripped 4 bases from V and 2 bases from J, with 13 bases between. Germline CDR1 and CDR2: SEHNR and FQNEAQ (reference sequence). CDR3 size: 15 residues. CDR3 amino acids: CASSYRDGLTDTQYF. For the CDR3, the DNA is TGTGCCAGCAGCTACCGGGACGGCCTCACAGATACGCAGTATTTT.

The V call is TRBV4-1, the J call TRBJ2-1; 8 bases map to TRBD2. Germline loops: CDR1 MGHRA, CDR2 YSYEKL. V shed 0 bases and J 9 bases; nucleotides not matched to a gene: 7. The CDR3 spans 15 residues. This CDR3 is CASSQDGREVGEQFF. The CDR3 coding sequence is TGCGCCAGCAGCCAAGATGGGCGGGAGGTGGGTGAGCAGTTCTTC.